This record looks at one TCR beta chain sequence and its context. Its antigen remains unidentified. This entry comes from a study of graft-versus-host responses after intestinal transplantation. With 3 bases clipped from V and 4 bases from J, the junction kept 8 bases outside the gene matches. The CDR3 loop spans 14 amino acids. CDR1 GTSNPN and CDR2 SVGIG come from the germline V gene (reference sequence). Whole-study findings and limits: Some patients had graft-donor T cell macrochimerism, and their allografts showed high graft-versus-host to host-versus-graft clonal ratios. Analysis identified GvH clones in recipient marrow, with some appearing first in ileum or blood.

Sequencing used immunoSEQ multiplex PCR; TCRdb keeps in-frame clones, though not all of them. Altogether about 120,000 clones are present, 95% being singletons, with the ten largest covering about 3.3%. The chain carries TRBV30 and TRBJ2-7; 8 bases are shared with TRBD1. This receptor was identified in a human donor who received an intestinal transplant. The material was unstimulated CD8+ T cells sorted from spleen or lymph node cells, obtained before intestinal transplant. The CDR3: CAWSLTGDGYEQYF. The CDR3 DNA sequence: TGTGCCTGGAGCTTGACAGGGGACGGGTACGAGCAGTACTTC.